These 30 T cell receptor beta chains came from one sample sequenced in a study of type 1 and type 2 diabetes patients. Genomic DNA was the PCR template. Amplification of the beta chain CDR3 used 30 forward and 13 reverse multiplex primers. Via MiXCR, TCRdb re-called the multiplex PCR reads, giving one row per CDR3 protein. The data hold under 300,000 distinct CDR3 sequences, with 47% observed a single time. The specimen sequenced was peripheral blood mononuclear cells (PBMCs). The source of these receptors is a man between 18 and 35 years old with type 2 diabetes.

The V and J genes are TRBV2 and TRBJ2-3; TRBD2 agrees at 12 bases. Germline lookup yields CDR1 SNHLY and CDR2 FYNNEI. The CDR3 covers 17 residues. J lost 5 bases, V lost 5 bases, and 11 bases had no gene match. CDR3 coding DNA: TGTGCCAGCAGTACCTCTAGCGGGGGGGCCGTGATAGATACGCAGTATTTT. Residues: CASSTSSGGAVIDTQYF.

A few counts support this clonotype. The rearrangement links TRBV6-1 to TRBJ2-6; D is possibly TRBD2 (7 bases). There are 18 residues in the CDR3. Trimming removed 0 bases from V and 4 bases from J, with 16 bases in between. Germline V lookup: CDR1 MNHNS, CDR2 SASEGT. In DNA form, the CDR3 reads TGTGCCAGCAGTGAAGCGCGGGGGACAATGTTCGGGGCCAACGTCCTGACTTTC. This encodes CASSEARGTMFGANVLTF.

Only a few counts were recorded for this clonotype. This rearrangement joins TRBV6-6 to TRBJ1-1; tentatively, D is TRBD1 (6 bases). Trimming left V 4 bases short and J 1 base short, with 16 bases between. Germline-derived CDR1 and CDR2 are MNHNY and SVGAGI (reference sequence). The CDR3 is 16 amino acids. The DNA for the CDR3 is TGTGCCAGCAGTTCTAGAAAACAACAGGGGAACACTGAAGCTTTCTTT. Translation gives CASSSRKQQGNTEAFF.

J is TRBJ2-7 and V is TRBV14; the D gene is possibly TRBD2 (5 bases). This CDR3 spans 14 amino acids. V was shortened by 5 bases and J by 5 bases, with 16 bases between the two germline ends. Germline CDR1 reads SGHDN; CDR2 reads FVKESK. CDR3 DNA sequence: TGTGCCAGCAGCTTAGCGATCACCGGGGACGAGCAGTACTTC. It encodes CASSLAITGDEQYF. The complete variable domain, with remaining parts taken from reference TRBV14 and TRBJ2-7, reads EAGVTQFPSHSVIEKGQTVTLRCDPISGHDNLYWYRRVMGKEIKFLLHFVKESKQDESGMPNNRFLAERTGGTYSTLKVQPAELEDSGVYFCASSLAITGDEQYFGPGTRLTVT.

The rearrangement uses TRBV19 and TRBJ1-5; 10 nucleotides line up with TRBD1. After removal of 7 bases from V and 5 bases from J, the junction contained 11 bases not matched to a gene. This CDR3 is built from 16 residues. Germline values: CDR1 LNHDA, CDR2 SQIVND (reference sequence). This CDR3 reads CASTLHPDRGDQPQHF. The CDR3 DNA reads as TGTGCCAGTACCTTACACCCGGACAGGGGGGATCAGCCCCAGCATTTT.

The chain couples TRBV6-6 to TRBJ2-5, with 11 bases identical to TRBD2. Germline V gene data show CDR1 as MNHNY and CDR2 as SVGAGI (reference sequence). Trimming cost V 7 bases and J 1 base; bases outside gene matches: 8. The CDR3 has 16 amino acids. The CDR3 region has the DNA TGTGCCAGCAAGTCCGGACTAGCGGGCCCCCAAGAGACCCAGTACTTC. Its translation is CASKSGLAGPQETQYF.

This clonotype was picked up a small number of times. The J gene is TRBJ2-6, the V gene TRBV6-1, with D possibly matching TRBD1 (6 bases). The CDR3 runs to 15 residues. V was shortened by 10 bases and J by 3 bases, with 16 bases between the two germline ends. Germline V lookup: CDR1 MNHNS, CDR2 SASEGT. The CDR3 DNA sequence: TGTGCCAACAAGGACAGCCAGAGTGGGGCCAACGTCCTGACTTTC. This translates into CANKDSQSGANVLTF.

This clonotype came up once. This rearrangement joins TRBV28 to TRBJ2-5, with 8 positions matching TRBD1. The germline V gene encodes CDR1 MDHEN and CDR2 SYDVKM. J was trimmed by 3 bases and V by 5 bases; bases with no gene match: 8. The CDR3 contains 15 residues. CDR3 region: CASSGGQAQKETQYF. The CDR3 region has the DNA TGTGCCAGCAGTGGGGGACAGGCCCAAAAAGAGACCCAGTACTTC.

This clonotype was seen only a few times. The rearrangement links TRBV4-3 to TRBJ1-4, with D uncertain. The V end lost 0 bases, the J end lost 5 bases, and 10 bases lay between the germline ends. The length of the CDR3 is 15 residues. Germline V lookup: CDR1 LGHNA, CDR2 YSLEER. DNA for the CDR3: TGCGCCAGCAGCCAAGAAAGTGCGAAAAATGAAAAACTGTTTTTT. Its translation is CASSQESAKNEKLFF.

Details on this clonotype: At one end, the junction sequence differs from germline, possibly due to a read error. V usage is TRBV6-2 or TRBV6-3 and J usage is TRBJ1-2; D gene uncertain. The CDR3 has 12 amino acids. Germline values: CDR1 MNHEY, CDR2 SVGEGT. This CDR3 is CASSKEYYGYIF. The CDR3 region has the DNA TGTGCCAGCAGCAAAGAGTACTATGGCTACATCTTC.

The chain couples TRBV7-2 to TRBJ2-2; TRBD1 matches 7 bases. Germline V CDR1 and CDR2: SGHTA, FQGNSA. This CDR3 is 16 amino acids long. Germline trimming cut 5 bases from V and 0 bases from J; bases unmatched to any gene: 6. The CDR3 sequence is CASSRTGITNTGELFF. CDR3 sequence (DNA): TGTGCCAGCAGCCGGACAGGCATTACGAACACCGGGGAGCTGTTTTTT.

Comment on this clonotype: One junction end disagrees with the germline gene, perhaps due to a read error. The chain employs TRBV7-2 and TRBJ2-7, with D perhaps TRBD2 (7 bases). The CDR3 consists of 15 residues. Per the germline V gene, CDR1 is SGHTA and CDR2 is FQGNSA. CDR3 amino acids: CASSLGGGASCEQYF. CDR3 nucleotides: TGTGCCAGCAGCTTAGGGGGGGGGGCCTCCTGCGAGCAGTACTTC.

V usage is TRBV2 and J usage is TRBJ2-1; 8 bases are a match to TRBD2. CDR1 is SNHLY and CDR2 is FYNNEI in the germline V gene. CDR3 size: 12 residues. Trimming cost V 8 bases and J 7 bases; bases outside gene matches: 4. The CDR3 nucleotides read TGTGCCAGCGCGATAGCGGGAAATGAGCAGTTCTTC. Its translation: CASAIAGNEQFF.

The V call is TRBV19, the J call TRBJ2-2, with 10 positions matching TRBD2. Germline trimming cut 9 bases from V and 1 base from J; bases unmatched to any gene: 5. The CDR3 sequence is 15 residues long. Per germline, CDR1 LNHDA and CDR2 SQIVND (reference sequence). The CDR3, as DNA: TGTGCCAGCCTAGCGGGGGCCGTGAACACCGGGGAGCTGTTTTTT. This codes for CASLAGAVNTGELFF.

This clonotype was detected a few times. V is TRBV19 and J is TRBJ2-1; D is possibly TRBD1 or TRBD2 (5 bases each). Germline V lookup: CDR1 LNHDA, CDR2 SQIVND (reference sequence). The CDR3 runs to 11 residues. The ends were cut back, 4 bases at V and 10 bases at J, with 8 bases in the middle. The CDR3 DNA reads as TGTGCCAGTAGTACCAGGGAGGAGCAGTTCTTC. It translates to CASSTREEQFF. The full variable domain, with the rest looked up from reference TRBV19 and TRBJ2-1, is DGGITQSPKYLFRKEGQNVTLSCEQNLNHDAMYWYRQDPGQGLRLIYYSQIVNDFQKGDIAEGYSVSREKKESFPLTVTSAQKNPTAFYLCASSTREEQFFGPGTRLTVL.

This rearrangement joins TRBV7-8 to TRBJ2-3; possibly TRBD2 for D (7 bases). Germline loops: CDR1 SGHVS, CDR2 FQNEAQ. The length of the CDR3 is 14 residues. Trimming shortened V by 8 bases and J by 1 base, and 13 bases separated the two germline ends. The CDR3 DNA follows: TGTGCCAGCGTTCGGGGGGCCGGCACAGATACGCAGTATTTT. Translation gives CASVRGAGTDTQYF.

This clonotype has a handful of counts. The chain employs TRBV2 and TRBJ2-2; TRBD1 aligns across 10 bases. Trimming at V came to 7 bases and at J to 7 bases, leaving 15 bases not matched to a gene. Germline V gene data show CDR1 as SNHLY and CDR2 as FYNNEI. This CDR3 comprises 17 residues. The CDR3 region is CASTPFRQGAGDGELFF. The CDR3 nucleotides read TGTGCCAGCACCCCGTTTCGACAGGGGGCTGGGGACGGGGAGCTGTTTTTT.

The chain joins TRBV30 to TRBJ1-1; D remains ambiguous. V lost 3 bases, J lost 0 bases, and 8 bases lay in between. CDR1 is GTSNPN and CDR2 is SVGIG in the germline V gene (reference sequence). The CDR3 has 13 residues. The DNA of the CDR3 is TGTGCCTGGAGCTGGGGAATGAACACTGAAGCTTTCTTT. As protein: CAWSWGMNTEAFF.

The chain links TRBV19 to TRBJ2-7; 9 bases line up with TRBD1. The V and J ends lost 1 base and 2 bases, in that order; junction bases with no gene match: 3. CDR1 is LNHDA, CDR2 SQIVND, per germline (reference sequence). This CDR3 spans 15 amino acids. DNA for the CDR3: TGTGCCAGTAGTATAGGGACAGGGGCGCCCTACGAGCAGTACTTC. This sequence encodes CASSIGTGAPYEQYF. The whole variable domain, remainder taken from reference TRBV19 and TRBJ2-7, is DGGITQSPKYLFRKEGQNVTLSCEQNLNHDAMYWYRQDPGQGLRLIYYSQIVNDFQKGDIAEGYSVSREKKESFPLTVTSAQKNPTAFYLCASSIGTGAPYEQYFGPGTRLTVT.

This clonotype was detected a few times. DNA for the CDR3: TGTGCCAGTAGTACGTGGTCCACTGAAGCTTTCTTT. Its translation is CASSTWSTEAFF. The J gene is TRBJ1-1, the V gene TRBV19, with D unresolved. Looked up from germline, CDR1 is LNHDA and CDR2 is SQIVND (reference sequence). The V end was cut by 4 bases, the J end by 4 bases, with 7 bases between. This CDR3 is 12 amino acids long.

This clonotype was observed at least ten times. The chain recombines TRBV19 with TRBJ1-6; 7 bases map to TRBD1. The CDR3 is 14 residues long. The V gene end was trimmed by 5 bases and the J gene end by 7 bases; junction bases not matched to a gene: 5. Germline CDR1 reads LNHDA; CDR2 reads SQIVND (reference sequence). CDR3 region: CASSLQGRNSPLHF. For the CDR3, the DNA is TGTGCCAGTAGTCTACAGGGGAGGAATTCACCCCTCCACTTT.

The chain links TRBV20-1 to TRBJ2-5; TRBD1 might be the D (6 bases). Germline lookup yields CDR1 DFQATT and CDR2 SNEGSKA (reference sequence). The ends were cut back, 0 bases at V and 3 bases at J, with 14 bases in the middle. The CDR3 spans 15 residues. The CDR3 loop reads CSARDLWGREETQYF. Here the CDR3 DNA reads TGCAGTGCTAGAGATCTATGGGGGCGGGAAGAGACCCAGTACTTC.

This clonotype was counted at least ten times. The gene calls are TRBV15 and TRBJ2-7; 7 positions match TRBD2. Germline CDR1 and CDR2: LNHNV and YYDKDF (reference sequence). The junction had 7 bases not matched to a gene; V was cut back by 0 bases and J by 5 bases. This CDR3 comprises 15 residues. CDR3 protein: CATSRDLAGDNEQYF. CDR3 DNA sequence: TGTGCCACCAGCAGAGATTTGGCGGGAGATAACGAGCAGTACTTC.

The genes are TRBV18 and TRBJ2-1, with TRBD1 identical over 11 bases. The CDR3 is 16 residues long. CDR1 is KGHSH, CDR2 LQKENI, per germline. J gave up 7 bases and V 3 bases, and 8 bases lay outside the gene matches. The CDR3 DNA reads as TGTGCCAGCTCACCTACCCTAGGACAGGGGGCTAATGAGCAGTTCTTC. It is translated as CASSPTLGQGANEQFF.

In its sample, this clonotype was seen a few times. V and J are TRBV15 and TRBJ1-6; tentative D call: TRBD1 (6 bases). The CDR3 runs to 14 residues. The V gene lost 4 bases and the J gene lost 8 bases, with 12 bases spanning the gap. The germline gives CDR1 LNHNV, CDR2 YYDKDF (reference sequence). CDR3 DNA: TGTGCCACCAGCACCTACAGGGACGATTCACCCCTCCACTTT. Its translation: CATSTYRDDSPLHF.

V gene TRBV20-1 combines with J gene TRBJ1-2, with D tentatively TRBD1 (6 bases). The CDR3 totals 12 residues. Trimming shortened V by 2 bases and J by 5 bases, and 9 bases separated the two germline ends. Germline CDR1 is DFQATT and CDR2 is SNEGSKA (reference sequence). CDR3 in DNA: TGCAGTGCTAGACACAGGGCGTATGGCTACACCTTC. This sequence encodes CSARHRAYGYTF.

The genes are TRBV13 and TRBJ2-7; 8 nucleotides match TRBD2. Germline trimming cut 0 bases from V and 4 bases from J; bases unmatched to any gene: 14. From germline, CDR1 is PRHDT and CDR2 FYEKMQ (reference sequence). The CDR3 extends over 18 amino acids. The CDR3 sequence: CASSLGLSLLAGQYEQYF. CDR3 DNA sequence: TGTGCCAGCAGCTTAGGTCTGAGTTTGCTAGCGGGCCAATACGAGCAGTACTTC.

The genes are TRBV5-1 and TRBJ1-2, with D possibly matching TRBD1 (6 bases). This CDR3 region has 14 residues. V was trimmed by 3 bases and J by 3 bases, leaving 12 bases between them. In germline, CDR1 is SGHRS, CDR2 YFSETQ. The CDR3 DNA follows: TGCGCCAGCAGCTCCAGGGGAGATGACTATGGCTACACCTTC. Its translation: CASSSRGDDYGYTF.

The rearrangement uses TRBV7-2 and TRBJ1-3, with D perhaps TRBD1 (5 bases). The CDR3 is made up of 13 amino acids. Deletions cut 5 bases from V and 8 bases from J, with 13 bases between. Germline V CDR1 and CDR2: SGHTA, FQGNSA. In DNA form, the CDR3 reads TGTGCCAGCAGCCAGGGCGGAGTCTACACCATATATTTT. It encodes CASSQGGVYTIYF.

This chain uses TRBV20-1 with TRBJ1-5; D possibly corresponds to TRBD1 (6 bases). V shed 1 base and J shed 7 bases, with 20 bases lying between them. The length of the CDR3 is 16 residues. In germline, CDR1 is DFQATT, CDR2 SNEGSKA (reference sequence). The CDR3 reads CSARGGGGFSRQPQHF. CDR3 sequence (DNA): TGCAGTGCTAGAGGTGGAGGGGGTTTTTCGCGGCAGCCCCAGCATTTT.